The clone carrying this TCR beta chain was recorded a few times. The data are from a study of blood T cell repertoires in COVID-19. As for the study in general: The United States, Italy and Spain were the sources of the acute and convalescent COVID-19 samples. In each case, the material was cDNA or gDNA derived from T cells, B-cell-depleted T cells, or PBMCs.

CDR3 length equals 12 residues. Deletions cut 6 bases from V and 11 bases from J, with 14 bases between. In the authors' methods: Quantification of nucleated cells was approximated via reference gene primer amplification. Assay used: immunoSEQ multiplex PCR; TCRdb lists only in-frame clones, some missing. From that table come the V and J calls and clone size; the DNA was used to work out D and trimming. The table shows about 100,000 clones, with roughly 79% occurring only once. The chain is built from TRBV12-3 or TRBV12-4 and TRBJ1-5, with a tentative D call TRBD1 (5 bases). The sequenced sample consisted of peripheral blood. This TCR came from an older woman with acute or convalescent COVID-19. The CDR3 loop reads CASRGREATQHF. The CDR3 DNA reads as TGTGCCAGCAGGGGGCGGGAGGCGACCCAGCATTTT.